Listed here are 30 T cell receptor beta chains from one sample, sequenced in a study of cytotoxic CD8 clonotypes in ibrutinib-treated CLL. The repertoire was sequenced with immunoSEQ multiplex PCR; TCRdb's copy has only in-frame clones and lacks some. The table includes about 68,000 clones, around 82% detected once. The sample was PBMCs, taken at disease progression, from a patient treated with ibrutinib. These TCRs come from a human donor with chronic lymphocytic leukemia.

The chain employs TRBV11-3 and TRBJ2-1; D ambiguous. Trimming stripped 4 bases from V and 8 bases from J, with 15 bases between. CDR3 size: 14 residues. The germline gives CDR1 SGHNT, CDR2 YENEEA. CDR3 coding DNA: TGTGCCAGCAGCTCGCTGGAGAGCCCGGATGAGCAGTTCTTC. This encodes CASSSLESPDEQFF.

This clone was detected once. The chain uses TRBV30 and TRBJ1-4; D remains unclear. This CDR3 spans 12 amino acids. Germline CDR1 is GTSNPN and CDR2 is SVGIG (reference sequence). Trimming pared 4 bases from V and 8 bases from J, leaving 11 bases between. The CDR3: CAWTISGEKLFF. DNA of the CDR3: TGTGCCTGGACCATCTCGGGGGAAAAACTGTTTTTT.

V is TRBV10-2 and J is TRBJ1-1; the D gene is possibly TRBD1 (6 bases). Germline values: CDR1 WSHSY, CDR2 SAAADI. This CDR3 contains 12 residues. V dropped 8 bases and J dropped 5 bases, with 12 bases sitting between them. CDR3 sequence reads: CASAGGRTEAFF. The CDR3 DNA sequence: TGCGCCAGCGCGGGGGGGCGGACTGAAGCTTTCTTT.

V usage is TRBV6-5 and J usage is TRBJ2-1; TRBD1 agrees at 7 bases. Germline CDR1 reads MNHEY; CDR2 reads SVGAGI. The CDR3 spans 12 residues. After removal of 6 bases from V and 9 bases from J, the junction contained 5 bases not matched to a gene. CDR3 residues: CASRRQGGEQFF. The DNA for the CDR3 is TGTGCCAGCAGACGACAGGGCGGTGAGCAGTTCTTC.

This rearrangement joins TRBV9 to TRBJ1-2; D uncertain. CDR1 and CDR2 (germline): SGDLS, YYNGEE. Trimming removed 5 bases at V and 2 bases at J, with 7 bases between. There are 12 residues in the CDR3. This CDR3 reads CASREGNYGYTF. The CDR3 DNA reads TGTGCCAGCAGAGAGGGCAACTATGGCTACACCTTC.

The chain couples TRBV5-3 to TRBJ1-2; 8 bases are a match to TRBD1. TRBV5-3 is filed as an ORF, its function uncertain. V was clipped by 2 bases and J by 3 bases; unmatched bases: 3. CDR3 length: 14 residues. CDR3 region: CARSFARGHYGYTF. For the CDR3, the DNA is TGTGCCAGAAGCTTTGCCAGGGGGCACTATGGCTACACCTTC.

V is TRBV2 and J is TRBJ1-5; unclear D gene. There are 13 residues in the CDR3. The ends were cut back, 1 base at V and 7 bases at J, with 8 bases in the middle. Germline V gives CDR1 SNHLY, CDR2 FYNNEI. The CDR3 nucleotides are TGTGCCAGCAGTGAAGAACAGAAACAGCCCCAGCATTTT. Encoded protein: CASSEEQKQPQHF.

The chain employs TRBV4-1 and TRBJ1-3; D gene ambiguous. Per the germline V gene, CDR1 is MGHRA and CDR2 is YSYEKL. The CDR3 runs to 15 residues. The V end lost 4 bases, the J end lost 1 base, and 11 bases lay between the germline ends. CDR3 in amino acids: CASSPLGLSGNTIYF. The CDR3 DNA reads TGCGCCAGCAGCCCTCTAGGGCTTTCTGGAAACACCATATATTTT.

V and J are TRBV6-5 and TRBJ2-1; TRBD2 matches 11 bases. This CDR3 has 15 amino acids. CDR1 MNHEY and CDR2 SVGAGI come from the germline V gene. The junction had 6 bases not matched to a gene; V was cut back by 5 bases and J by 6 bases. The DNA for the CDR3 is TGTGCCAGCAGTCTGACTAGCGGGGCCTTCAATGAGCAGTTCTTC. Translating it yields CASSLTSGAFNEQFF.

This sequence joins TRBV30 and TRBJ1-4; no definite D call. This CDR3 spans 12 amino acids. The germline gives CDR1 GTSNPN, CDR2 SVGIG (reference sequence). The V end lost 3 bases, the J end lost 4 bases, and 6 bases lay between the germline ends. Here the CDR3 reads CAWRTLNEKLFF. Here the CDR3 DNA reads TGTGCCTGGAGGACTCTTAATGAAAAACTGTTTTTT.

The gene calls are TRBV30 and TRBJ1-6, with 7 bases aligning to TRBD1. CDR1 and CDR2 from the germline V gene are GTSNPN and SVGIG (reference sequence). V trimming: 0 bases; J trimming: 4 bases; junction bases outside the gene matches: 0. The CDR3 extends over 14 amino acids. In nucleotides, the CDR3 is TGTGCCTGGAGTGTACAGGGGTATAATTCACCCCTCCACTTT. Its translation: CAWSVQGYNSPLHF.

The gene calls are TRBV11-2 and TRBJ1-2; TRBD1 might be the D (6 bases). This CDR3 has 15 residues. Trimming left V 5 bases short and J 4 bases short, with 17 bases between. CDR1 and CDR2 from the germline V gene are SGHAT and FQNNGV. CDR3 nucleotide sequence: TGTGCCAGCAGCCCCATACAGGGAAATGGCTATGGCTACACCTTC. This sequence encodes CASSPIQGNGYGYTF. The whole variable domain, remainder taken from reference TRBV11-2 and TRBJ1-2, is EAGVAQSPRYKIIEKRQSVAFWCNPISGHATLYWYQQILGQGPKLLIQFQNNGVVDDSQLPKDRFSAERLKGVDSTLKIQPAKLEDSAVYLCASSPIQGNGYGYTFGSGTRLTVV.

The V gene is TRBV5-4, the J gene TRBJ1-1, with TRBD1 matching over 9 bases. Germline loops: CDR1 SGHNT, CDR2 YYREEE (reference sequence). This CDR3 has 15 residues. Losses at the gene ends were 2 bases for V and 4 bases for J; bases not matched to a gene: 6. CDR3 coding DNA: TGTGCCAGCAGCTTACCGGGGACAGGGACCACTGAAGCTTTCTTT. Translation gives CASSLPGTGTTEAFF.

V gene TRBV7-9 combines with J gene TRBJ2-2; 11 nucleotides agree with TRBD2. The CDR3 spans 16 residues. Germline lookup yields CDR1 SEHNR and CDR2 FQNEAQ (reference sequence). V dropped 6 bases and J dropped 4; count of bases not matched to a gene: 7. Here the CDR3 DNA reads TGTGCCAGCAGGCTAGCGGGAGGTAGCGGCACCGGGGAGCTGTTTTTT. It codes for CASRLAGGSGTGELFF.

This chain joins TRBV14 and TRBJ1-1; D may be TRBD1 (6 bases). This CDR3 has 13 amino acids. V lost 4 bases and J 11 bases, leaving 17 bases between the germline ends. Germline V gene sequence: CDR1 SGHDN, CDR2 FVKESK. CDR3 nucleotides: TGTGCCAGCAGCCCAGGGGAGTGGGGGCCGGCTTTCTTT. Encoded protein: CASSPGEWGPAFF.

This sequence joins TRBV27 and TRBJ2-5; 7 bases match TRBD1. The germline gives CDR1 MNHEY, CDR2 SMNVEV (reference sequence). Trimming removed 7 bases from V and 1 base from J; junction bases left unmatched: 9. The CDR3 runs to 15 residues. The CDR3 DNA follows: TGTGCCAGCAAAAGGGTATACAGGGGCCAAGAGACCCAGTACTTC. It yields the protein CASKRVYRGQETQYF.

J is TRBJ1-4 and V is TRBV2, with 7 bases identical to TRBD1. V lost 4 bases, J lost 7 bases, and 3 bases stayed unmatched. The CDR3 length is 13 residues. Germline CDR1 reads SNHLY; CDR2 reads FYNNEI. The CDR3 DNA follows: TGTGCCAGCAGTGCGACAGGGACTGAAAAACTGTTTTTT. Translated, it gives CASSATGTEKLFF.

In this sample, this clone turned up a few times. The rearrangement joins TRBV4-2 to TRBJ2-2; tentatively, D is TRBD1 or TRBD2 (5 bases each). Trimming stripped 0 bases from V and 2 bases from J, with 10 bases between. The germline V gene encodes CDR1 LGHNA and CDR2 YNFKEQ. CDR3 length: 16 residues. The CDR3 DNA reads as TGTGCCAGCAGCCAAGATCTGAGGGGTAACACCGGGGAGCTGTTTTTT. This encodes CASSQDLRGNTGELFF.

This chain uses TRBV5-1 with TRBJ1-2; D gene ambiguous. The CDR3 runs 14 residues. The germline V and J ends were trimmed by 2 bases and 0 bases, with 8 bases remaining between them. In germline, CDR1 is SGHRS, CDR2 YFSETQ. CDR3 protein: CASSFGSANYGYTF. CDR3 sequence (DNA): TGCGCCAGCAGCTTTGGGTCGGCTAACTATGGCTACACCTTC.

In this sample, this clone is medium-sized (0.01 to 0.1%). This rearrangement joins TRBV28 to TRBJ2-2; D is ambiguous. Germline CDR1 and CDR2: MDHEN and SYDVKM. This CDR3 region has 13 residues. V lost 7 bases to trimming and J lost 2 bases, with 8 bases between them. CDR3 nucleotide sequence: TGTGCCAGCAAGCTACACAACACCGGGGAGCTGTTTTTT. The encoded protein is CASKLHNTGELFF.

This clone was observed a few times. The V and J genes are TRBV4-1 and TRBJ1-5; a possible D gene is TRBD1 (5 bases). The V end was cut by 0 bases, the J end by 5 bases, with 17 bases between. Germline-derived CDR1 and CDR2 are MGHRA and YSYEKL. There are 17 residues in the CDR3. The CDR3 bases are TGCGCCAGCAGCCAAGATTGGCAGGGCCTATCCGATCAGCCCCAGCATTTT. It yields the protein CASSQDWQGLSDQPQHF.

The chain couples TRBV5-1 to TRBJ2-7; 9 bases map to TRBD1. V was clipped by 0 bases and J by 3 bases; unmatched bases: 1. The CDR3 loop spans 14 amino acids. Germline CDR1 SGHRS, CDR2 YFSETQ. The CDR3, as DNA: TGCGCCAGCAGCTTGGGACAGGGGGTCTACGAGCAGTACTTC. It encodes CASSLGQGVYEQYF.

This sequence joins TRBV5-6 and TRBJ2-2; D remains ambiguous. The V end was cut by 0 bases, the J end by 9 bases, with 15 bases between. Germline assignment: CDR1 SGHDT and CDR2 YYEEEE. CDR3 length: 15 amino acids. CDR3 nucleotides: TGTGCCAGCAGCTTGGTTGGCACCTTGGCGCGGGAGCTGTTTTTT. Encoded protein: CASSLVGTLARELFF.

The V gene is TRBV6-1, the J gene TRBJ1-2; D perhaps matches TRBD1 (5 bases). Per germline, CDR1 MNHNS and CDR2 SASEGT. CDR3 size: 14 residues. V gave up 2 bases and J gave up 4 bases, with 11 bases separating them. CDR3 coding DNA: TGTGCCAGCAGTGAACCCGGGGGGGGCTATGGCTACACCTTC. It encodes CASSEPGGGYGYTF.

This clone was picked up one time. The J gene is TRBJ1-6, the V gene TRBV6-1, with 8 bases lining up with TRBD1. The CDR3 has 15 residues. With 1 base clipped from V and 9 bases from J, the junction kept 5 bases outside the gene matches. Germline CDR1 MNHNS, CDR2 SASEGT. The CDR3 DNA sequence: TGTGCCAGCAGTGAAGTGGACAGGGTGTCTTCACCCCTCCACTTT. Translating gives CASSEVDRVSSPLHF.

The J gene is TRBJ1-2, the V gene TRBV28, with 9 bases that match TRBD1. Germline loops: CDR1 MDHEN, CDR2 SYDVKM. The CDR3 extends over 12 amino acids. With 11 bases clipped from V and 5 bases from J, the junction kept 6 bases outside the gene matches. The CDR3 here is CALQGALYGYTF. The CDR3 DNA is TGTGCCTTACAGGGGGCGTTGTATGGCTACACCTTC.

J is TRBJ2-2 and V is TRBV5-1; 7 bases match TRBD1. Germline CDR1 and CDR2: SGHRS and YFSETQ. Trimming removed 4 bases from V and 7 bases from J; junction bases left unmatched: 10. This CDR3 comprises 15 residues. This CDR3 is CASSTGQSGGGELFF. CDR3 in DNA: TGCGCCAGCAGCACGGGACAGAGTGGCGGCGGGGAGCTGTTTTTT.

V usage is TRBV27 and J usage is TRBJ1-1, with D hard to call. This CDR3 has 13 residues. CDR1 is MNHEY and CDR2 is SMNVEV in the germline V gene (reference sequence). With 4 bases removed from V and 0 bases from J, the gap between germline ends came to 6 bases. CDR3 loop: CASSSYMNTEAFF. DNA of the CDR3: TGTGCCAGCAGTTCCTATATGAACACTGAAGCTTTCTTT.

This clone was seen a few times. The chain recombines TRBV30 with TRBJ2-4; tentative D call: TRBD2 (6 bases). Trimming took 4 bases from V and 7 from J, leaving 14 bases between them. Germline V gene sequence: CDR1 GTSNPN, CDR2 SVGIG (reference sequence). The CDR3 is 13 residues long. In nucleotides, the CDR3 is TGTGCCTGGAACCTTGGGGGGTGGAACATTCAGTACTTC. Amino acids: CAWNLGGWNIQYF.

This chain's CDR3 is CSVRPGQGKADTQYF. CDR3 sequence (DNA): TGCAGCGTACGACCCGGACAGGGAAAGGCAGATACGCAGTATTTT. The rearrangement uses TRBV29-1 and TRBJ2-3; 8 positions agree with TRBD1. Germline trimming cut 6 bases from V and 4 bases from J; bases unmatched to any gene: 12. Germline lookup yields CDR1 SQVTM and CDR2 ANQGSEA. The CDR3 length is 15 residues.